This entry describes one TCR beta chain. Antigen: not known. With 4 bases removed from V and 4 bases from J, the gap between germline ends came to 14 bases. The CDR3 contains 14 residues. Per the germline V gene, CDR1 is LGHNA and CDR2 is YSLEER. Treatment described: oral pan-JAK inhibitor, 5-10 mg twice daily. It was from PBMCs that CD4+ and CD8+ T cells were sorted. This sample is drawn from a study of CD8+ T cells in alopecia areata. Sequencing templates came from extracted RNA that was reverse transcribed into cDNA. Sequencing was performed with immunoSEQ multiplex PCR; in TCRdb, only in-frame clones are kept and a portion is missing. The sample has around 140,000 clones; around half are singletons. Study observations and caveats: In scalp and blood, many expanded lesional clones persisted during tofacitinib. Relative to mice, TCR sharing across patients was less clear, a difference possibly HLA-related.

This sequence originates from a human donor with alopecia areata. The sample here was CD8+ T cells sorted from blood, taken at week 4, from a patient treated with tofacitinib. V is TRBV4-3 and J is TRBJ2-7, with D perhaps being TRBD1 or TRBD2 (5 bases each). CDR3 in amino acids: CASSLLRGAYEQYF. CDR3 DNA sequence: TGCGCCAGCAGCCTCCTTAGGGGAGCTTACGAGCAGTACTTC.